Listed here are 7 T cell receptor beta chains from one sample, sequenced in a study of T cell changes during pregnancy in multiple sclerosis. Generated by immunoSEQ multiplex PCR, the TCRdb table keeps only in-frame clones and is missing some. The sample shows about 110,000 clones, about 90% of them seen only once. The sequencing used peripheral blood, collected before pregnancy. Every receptor here comes from a female donor with multiple sclerosis, enrolled in a pregnancy study.

The chain has TRBV18 and TRBJ1-5, with unresolved D. The V end lost 4 bases, the J end lost 2 bases, and 6 bases lay between the germline ends. The CDR3 has 13 residues. CDR1 and CDR2 (germline): KGHSH, LQKENI. CDR3 in DNA: TGTGCCAGCTCACGTAGCCGCAATCAGCCCCAGCATTTT. It codes for CASSRSRNQPQHF.

CDR3 nucleotides: TGCGCCAGCAGCTTGTCTGCGGGAGTAGGATCCGAGCAGTACTTC. Its protein product is CASSLSAGVGSEQYF. This chain joins TRBV5-1 and TRBJ2-7, with 7 bases matching TRBD2. Germline trimming cut 1 base from V and 6 bases from J; bases unmatched to any gene: 10. The germline V gene encodes CDR1 SGHRS and CDR2 YFSETQ. This CDR3 is 15 amino acids long. The entire variable domain, with the rest obtained from reference TRBV5-1 and TRBJ2-7, is as follows: KAGVTQTPRYLIKTRGQQVTLSCSPISGHRSVSWYQQTPGQGLQFLFEYFSETQRNKGNFPGRFSGRQFSNSRSEMNVSTLELGDSALYLCASSLSAGVGSEQYFGPGTRLTVT.

This sequence joins TRBV2 and TRBJ1-1, with 8 bases aligning to TRBD1. This CDR3 is built from 16 residues. J gave up 8 bases and V 5 bases, and 16 bases lay outside the gene matches. From germline, CDR1 is SNHLY and CDR2 FYNNEI. The CDR3 reads CASSTAPTGGSKEAFF. DNA for the CDR3: TGTGCCAGCAGTACTGCACCAACAGGGGGGAGTAAGGAAGCTTTCTTT.

The rearrangement uses TRBV5-6 and TRBJ1-5; D is undetermined. Trimming pared 0 bases from V and 0 bases from J, leaving 16 bases between. The germline CDR1 and CDR2 sequences are SGHDT and YYEEEE. CDR3 size: 18 residues. CDR3 amino acids: CASSLAGGLGNSNQPQHF. As DNA, the CDR3 is TGTGCCAGCAGCTTGGCCGGCGGGTTAGGCAATAGCAATCAGCCCCAGCATTTT.

The rearrangement joins TRBV13 to TRBJ2-6, with a possible D match to TRBD1 (5 bases). The germline CDR1 and CDR2 sequences are PRHDT and FYEKMQ (reference sequence). The CDR3 is 13 residues long. V lost 8 bases to trimming and J lost 0 bases, with 5 bases between them. The CDR3 DNA follows: TGTGCCAGCGGACACTCTGGGGCCAACGTCCTGACTTTC. This codes for CASGHSGANVLTF.

The chain employs TRBV6-5 and TRBJ1-1; D remains ambiguous. Trimming shortened V by 0 bases and J by 4 bases, and 6 bases separated the two germline ends. CDR3 size: 13 residues. The germline V gene has CDR1 MNHEY and CDR2 SVGAGI. CDR3 coding DNA: TGTGCCAGCAGTTACTCGAGAGCCACTGAAGCTTTCTTT. Its protein product is CASSYSRATEAFF.

The CDR3 protein is CASSKAHGQASTDTQYF. The DNA for the CDR3 is TGTGCCAGCAGCAAAGCGCATGGGCAGGCGAGCACAGATACGCAGTATTTT. The chain recombines TRBV21-1 with TRBJ2-3; the table's TRBD1 call for D was not verified on the DNA. TRBV21-1 is given as a pseudogene. The CDR3 runs to 17 residues.